This T cell receptor (beta chain) appears in the sequencing data of a study of cytomegalovirus exposure and HLA in healthy donors. Study results and caveats: 150 to 200 TCR beta chains were listed as cytomegalovirus-associated. Across donors, presence/absence analyses took sequencing depth to be roughly uniform.

PCR used 60 Vbeta primers and 13 Jbeta primers. Original handling: The authors later counted about 80 million unique TCR beta chains, about 11 million of them shared. Generated by immunoSEQ multiplex PCR, the TCRdb table keeps only in-frame clones and is missing some. For V, J and clone size, that table is used; D and trimming come from the DNA. The data contain 130,000 or so clones, roughly 9% of them singletons. With respect to this clone: Its antigen is unknown.

Sequences were obtained from PBMCs. The clonotype originates from a woman aged 40 to 50 in good health and CMV-seropositive.

CDR3 protein: CASSETQGMASPLHF. CDR3 in DNA: TGTGCCAGCAGTGAAACCCAGGGGATGGCTTCACCCCTCCACTTT. This sequence joins TRBV25-1 and TRBJ1-6, with a tentative D call TRBD1 (6 bases). CDR3 length: 15 amino acids. CDR1 is MGHDK and CDR2 is SYGVNS in the germline V gene. Trimming took 2 bases from V and 9 from J, leaving 14 bases between them.